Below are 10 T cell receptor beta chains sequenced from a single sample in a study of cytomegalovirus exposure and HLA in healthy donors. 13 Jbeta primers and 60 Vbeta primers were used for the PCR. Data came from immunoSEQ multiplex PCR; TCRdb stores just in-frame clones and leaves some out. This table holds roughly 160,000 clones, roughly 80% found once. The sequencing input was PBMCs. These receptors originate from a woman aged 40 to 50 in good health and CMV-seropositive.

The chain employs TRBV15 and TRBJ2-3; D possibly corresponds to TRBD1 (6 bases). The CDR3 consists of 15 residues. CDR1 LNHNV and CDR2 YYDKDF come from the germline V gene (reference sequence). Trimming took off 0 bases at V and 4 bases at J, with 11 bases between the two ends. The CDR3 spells CATSRDRGGADTQYF. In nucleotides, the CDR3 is TGTGCCACCAGCAGAGATCGTGGGGGCGCAGATACGCAGTATTTT.

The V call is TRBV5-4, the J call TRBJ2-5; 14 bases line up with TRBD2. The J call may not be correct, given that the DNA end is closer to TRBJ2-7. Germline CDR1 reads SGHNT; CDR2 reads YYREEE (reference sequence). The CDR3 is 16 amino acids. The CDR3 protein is CASSLGGLAGVGEQYF. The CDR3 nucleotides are TGTGCCAGCAGCTTGGGGGGACTAGCGGGAGTCGGCGAGCAGTACTTC.

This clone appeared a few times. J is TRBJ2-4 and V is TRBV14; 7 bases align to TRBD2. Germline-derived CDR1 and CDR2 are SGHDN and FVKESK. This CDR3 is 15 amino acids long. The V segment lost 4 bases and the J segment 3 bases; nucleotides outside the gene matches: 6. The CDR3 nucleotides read TGTGCCAGCAGCCCACGAAGCGGGAACAAAAACATTCAGTACTTC. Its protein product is CASSPRSGNKNIQYF.

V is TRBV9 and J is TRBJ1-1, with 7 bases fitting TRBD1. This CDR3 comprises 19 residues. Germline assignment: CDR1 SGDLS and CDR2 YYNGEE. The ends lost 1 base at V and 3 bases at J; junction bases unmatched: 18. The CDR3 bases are TGTGCCAGCAGCGTATCCACTGTGGGCAGGGGGGTAGGGGACACTGAAGCTTTCTTT. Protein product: CASSVSTVGRGVGDTEAFF.

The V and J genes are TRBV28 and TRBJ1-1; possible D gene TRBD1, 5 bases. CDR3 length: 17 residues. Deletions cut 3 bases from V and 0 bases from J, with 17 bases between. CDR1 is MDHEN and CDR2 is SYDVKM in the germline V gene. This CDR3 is CASSFMGRRGMNTEAFF. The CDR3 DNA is TGTGCCAGCAGTTTTATGGGGCGAAGGGGTATGAACACTGAAGCTTTCTTT. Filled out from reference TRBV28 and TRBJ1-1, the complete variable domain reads DVKVTQSSRYLVKRTGEKVFLECVQDMDHENMFWYRQDPGLGLRLIYFSYDVKMKEKGDIPEGYSVSREKKERFSLILESASTNQTSMYLCASSFMGRRGMNTEAFFGQGTRLTVV.

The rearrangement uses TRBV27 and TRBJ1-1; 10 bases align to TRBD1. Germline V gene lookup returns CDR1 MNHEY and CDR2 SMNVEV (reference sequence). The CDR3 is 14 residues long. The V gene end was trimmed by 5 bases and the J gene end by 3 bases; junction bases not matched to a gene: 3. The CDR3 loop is CASSRQGADTEAFF. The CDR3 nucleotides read TGTGCCAGCAGTAGACAGGGGGCGGACACTGAAGCTTTCTTT.

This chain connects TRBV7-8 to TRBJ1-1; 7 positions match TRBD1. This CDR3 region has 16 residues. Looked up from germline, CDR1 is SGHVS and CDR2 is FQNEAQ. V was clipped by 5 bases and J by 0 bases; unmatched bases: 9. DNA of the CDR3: TGTGCCAGCAGCGGACAGGTAGCGCTGCTGAACACTGAAGCTTTCTTT. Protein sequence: CASSGQVALLNTEAFF.

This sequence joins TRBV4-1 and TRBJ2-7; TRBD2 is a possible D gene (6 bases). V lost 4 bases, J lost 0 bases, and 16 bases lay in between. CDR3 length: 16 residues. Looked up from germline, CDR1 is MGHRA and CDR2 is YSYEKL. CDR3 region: CASSRTGTSSSYEQYF. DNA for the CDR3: TGCGCCAGCAGCCGCACCGGGACTTCTAGCTCCTACGAGCAGTACTTC.

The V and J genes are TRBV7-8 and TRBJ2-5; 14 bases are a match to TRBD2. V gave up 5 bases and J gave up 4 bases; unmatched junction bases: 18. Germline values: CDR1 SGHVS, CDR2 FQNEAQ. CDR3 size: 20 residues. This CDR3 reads CASSPFPVGTSGSERETQYF. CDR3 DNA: TGTGCCAGCAGCCCCTTTCCAGTAGGGACTAGCGGGAGTGAACGAGAGACCCAGTACTTC.

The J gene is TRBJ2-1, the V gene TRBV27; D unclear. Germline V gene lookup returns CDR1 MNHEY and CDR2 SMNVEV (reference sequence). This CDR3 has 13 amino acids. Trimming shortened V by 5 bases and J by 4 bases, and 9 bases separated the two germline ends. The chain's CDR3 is CASSMVGYNEQFF. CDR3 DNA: TGTGCCAGCAGTATGGTCGGTTACAATGAGCAGTTCTTC.